One and the same sample provided the 24 T cell receptor beta chains below, sequenced in a study of radiotherapy plus CTLA-4 blockade in lung cancer. Generated by immunoSEQ multiplex PCR, the TCRdb table keeps only in-frame clones and is missing some. The sample yields tens of thousands of clones, about four fifths seen once. The specimen comprised peripheral blood, sampled from a patient treated with radiotherapy plus ipilimumab. The receptors were gathered from a human donor with non-small cell lung cancer who had a complete response to radiotherapy plus ipilimumab.

The chain uses TRBV7-2 and TRBJ1-2, with D uncertain. This CDR3 has 14 amino acids. CDR1 is SGHTA and CDR2 is FQGNSA in the germline V gene. The ends were cut back, 1 base at V and 2 bases at J, with 8 bases in the middle. The CDR3 coding sequence is TGTGCCAGCAGCTTAGAAGGCAGGAACTATGGCTACACCTTC. Translated, it gives CASSLEGRNYGYTF.

This chain joins TRBV7-8 and TRBJ2-1, with D maybe TRBD1 (7 bases). CDR3 length: 18 residues. Germline V CDR1 and CDR2: SGHVS, FQNEAQ. Trimming shortened V by 5 bases and J by 5 bases, and 25 bases separated the two germline ends. CDR3 region: CASSQPRDSYPGDNEQFF. The CDR3 DNA sequence: TGTGCCAGCAGCCAACCCCGGGACAGCTACCCGGGGGACAATGAGCAGTTCTTC.

The V and J genes are TRBV5-1 and TRBJ1-3, with D unresolved. This CDR3 is 17 amino acids long. Germline values: CDR1 SGHRS, CDR2 YFSETQ. With 0 bases removed from V and 3 bases from J, the gap between germline ends came to 16 bases. The CDR3 DNA follows: TGCGCCAGCAGCTTGGGCCAGACCCGCACTAGTGGAAACACCATATATTTT. Translation gives CASSLGQTRTSGNTIYF.

V gene TRBV28 combines with J gene TRBJ1-3, with unresolved D. Trimming shortened V by 8 bases and J by 0 bases, and 5 bases separated the two germline ends. CDR1 is MDHEN, CDR2 SYDVKM, per germline. The CDR3 has 12 amino acids. The CDR3 reads CASSVSGNTIYF. The CDR3 DNA follows: TGTGCCAGCTCCGTCTCTGGAAACACCATATATTTT.

The chain links TRBV5-6 to TRBJ2-7; tentatively, D is TRBD1 (6 bases). This CDR3 comprises 14 residues. CDR1 and CDR2 (germline): SGHDT, YYEEEE. V gave up 3 bases and J gave up 1 base, with 11 bases separating them. As DNA, the CDR3 is TGTGCCAGCAGCTCACCGGGACAATCCTACGAGCAGTACTTC. Amino acid sequence: CASSSPGQSYEQYF.

A remark on this clone: This sample also contains other DNA sequences that code for the same CDR3. The rearrangement links TRBV18 to TRBJ1-2, with 7 bases matching TRBD1. Germline-derived CDR1 and CDR2 are KGHSH and LQKENI. The V segment lost 6 bases and the J segment 3 bases; nucleotides outside the gene matches: 4. CDR3 length: 13 amino acids. The chain's CDR3 is CASSSQGDYGYTF. Here the CDR3 DNA reads TGTGCCAGCTCGTCGCAGGGGGACTATGGCTACACCTTC. The full variable domain, its missing parts supplied by reference TRBV18 and TRBJ1-2, is NAGVMQNPRHLVRRRGQEARLRCSPMKGHSHVYWYRQLPEEGLKFMVYLQKENIIDESGMPKERFSAEFPKEGPSILRIQQVVRGDSAAYFCASSSQGDYGYTFGSGTRLTVV.

V is TRBV7-9 and J is TRBJ2-1, with 14 positions matching TRBD2. The CDR3 has 18 residues. CDR1 and CDR2 from the germline V gene are SEHNR and FQNEAQ (reference sequence). Losses at the gene ends were 4 bases for V and 0 bases for J; bases not matched to a gene: 5. CDR3 bases: TGTGCCAGCAGCTCGACTAGCGGGGGGGCCAGCTCCTACAATGAGCAGTTCTTC. Amino acid sequence: CASSSTSGGASSYNEQFF.

The chain employs TRBV10-2 and TRBJ2-7; possible D gene TRBD2, 6 bases. Looked up from germline, CDR1 is WSHSY and CDR2 is SAAADI. This CDR3 has 11 amino acids. Trimming shortened V by 7 bases and J by 7 bases, and 11 bases separated the two germline ends. The CDR3 sequence is CASMGGIEQYV. In DNA form, the CDR3 reads TGCGCCAGCATGGGAGGAATTGAGCAGTACGTC.

The chain links TRBV27 to TRBJ1-1; D remains ambiguous. The germline gives CDR1 MNHEY, CDR2 SMNVEV (reference sequence). Deletions cut 3 bases from V and 5 bases from J, with 13 bases between. The CDR3 sequence is 14 residues long. This chain's CDR3 is CASSFGVKNTEAFF. CDR3 DNA: TGTGCCAGCAGTTTCGGGGTAAAGAATACTGAAGCTTTCTTT.

This clone was picked up a small number of times. The rearrangement links TRBV19 to TRBJ1-4, with 7 bases aligning to TRBD1. Germline V gene data show CDR1 as LNHDA and CDR2 as SQIVND (reference sequence). This CDR3 spans 15 amino acids. The V and J ends lost 4 bases and 3 bases, in that order; junction bases with no gene match: 5. CDR3 sequence reads: CASSRGTVSNEKLFF. In nucleotides, the CDR3 is TGTGCCAGTAGTAGGGGGACAGTTTCTAATGAAAAACTGTTTTTT.

The chain joins TRBV28 to TRBJ2-7, with 9 bases identical to TRBD1. There are 14 residues in the CDR3. Trimming took 4 bases from V and 4 from J; bases not matched to a gene: 5. The germline V gene has CDR1 MDHEN and CDR2 SYDVKM. CDR3 sequence reads: CASSSPGTGYEQYV. The CDR3 bases are TGTGCCAGCAGTTCTCCCGGGACAGGGTACGAGCAGTACGTC.

The chain has TRBV30 and TRBJ1-1; tentative D call: TRBD1 (6 bases). The ends were cut back, 1 base at V and 3 bases at J, with 6 bases in the middle. Germline V CDR1 and CDR2: GTSNPN, SVGIG (reference sequence). The CDR3 is 12 residues long. In DNA form, the CDR3 reads TGTGCCTGGAGTGCAGGGGACACTGAAGCTTTCTTT. Residues: CAWSAGDTEAFF. Full variable domain (outside the CDR3, taken from reference TRBV30 and TRBJ1-1): SQTIHQWPATLVQPVGSPLSLECTVEGTSNPNLYWYRQAAGRGLQLLFYSVGIGQISSEVPQNLSASRPQDRQFILSSKKLLLSDSGFYLCAWSAGDTEAFFGQGTRLTVV.

The chain is built from TRBV6-5 and TRBJ1-1; 7 bases fit TRBD1. CDR3 length: 13 amino acids. The germline V gene has CDR1 MNHEY and CDR2 SVGAGI. V lost 2 bases to trimming and J lost 4 bases; unmatched junction nucleotides: 1. Here the CDR3 DNA reads TGTGCCAGCAGTTACGACAGGGTCACTGAAGCTTTCTTT. Its protein product is CASSYDRVTEAFF.

The genes are TRBV29-1 and TRBJ2-1, with TRBD2 identical over 8 bases. The CDR3 totals 13 residues. J was trimmed by 4 bases and V by 5 bases; bases with no gene match: 4. The V gene's germline CDR1 is SQVTM and CDR2 ANQGSEA. The CDR3, as DNA: TGCAGCGTTAGGGGGACTAGGTACAATGAGCAGTTCTTC. Amino acid sequence: CSVRGTRYNEQFF.

The chain couples TRBV18 to TRBJ1-5; 12 bases match TRBD1. The CDR3 covers 17 residues. Germline V gives CDR1 KGHSH, CDR2 LQKENI. The V and J ends lost 0 bases and 2 bases, in that order; junction bases with no gene match: 2. The CDR3 reads CASSPPGQGAGNQPQHF. CDR3 nucleotides: TGTGCCAGCTCACCACCGGGACAGGGGGCGGGCAATCAGCCCCAGCATTTT.

The chain recombines TRBV10-1 with TRBJ2-1, with D perhaps matching TRBD1 (6 bases). With 0 bases removed from V and 3 bases from J, the gap between germline ends came to 12 bases. There are 16 residues in the CDR3. Germline lookup yields CDR1 WNHNN and CDR2 SYGVQD (reference sequence). The CDR3 DNA is TGCGCCAGCAGTGAGTCTAGGGCAGGGGTCTACAATGAGCAGTTCTTC. This codes for CASSESRAGVYNEQFF.

The sample holds one count of this clone. V and J are TRBV5-1 and TRBJ1-2; tentatively, D is TRBD1 (5 bases). CDR1 and CDR2 from the germline V gene are SGHRS and YFSETQ. This CDR3 spans 13 amino acids. Trimming shortened V by 5 bases and J by 1 base, and 9 bases separated the two germline ends. The CDR3 bases are TGCGCCAGCAGTGAACAGGTTAACTATGGCTACACCTTC. Amino acids: CASSEQVNYGYTF.

This clone was seen just once. This chain uses TRBV9 with TRBJ1-1, with D possibly being TRBD1 (6 bases). The germline CDR1 and CDR2 sequences are SGDLS and YYNGEE. Trimming shortened V by 4 bases and J by 2 bases, and 12 bases separated the two germline ends. This CDR3 contains 14 residues. CDR3: CASSYWTDNTEAFF. CDR3 DNA: TGTGCCAGCAGCTACTGGACAGACAACACTGAAGCTTTCTTT. Combining the CDR3 with reference TRBV9 and TRBJ1-1 gives the whole variable domain DSGVTQTPKHLITATGQRVTLRCSPRSGDLSVYWYQQSLDQGLQFLIQYYNGEERAKGNILERFSAQQFPDLHSELNLSSLELGDSALYFCASSYWTDNTEAFFGQGTRLTVV.

The chain is built from TRBV4-2 and TRBJ2-7; weak D call: TRBD1 (6 bases). The CDR3 is made up of 15 amino acids. From germline, CDR1 is LGHNA and CDR2 YNFKEQ. V was shortened by 4 bases and J by 0 bases, with 13 bases between the two germline ends. The CDR3: CASSPVTGLSYEQYF. The CDR3, as DNA: TGTGCCAGCAGCCCTGTGACAGGACTCTCCTACGAGCAGTACTTC.

This clone was seen more than once but under ten times. V and J are TRBV6-6 and TRBJ2-7; D gene uncertain. CDR1 is MNHNY, CDR2 SVGAGI, per germline (reference sequence). The length of the CDR3 is 13 residues. The germline V and J ends were trimmed by 7 bases and 6 bases, with 16 bases remaining between them. CDR3 nucleotides: TGTGCCAGCAACAATACTCCACTCAGCGAGCAGTACGTC. This sequence encodes CASNNTPLSEQYV.

This clone appeared once. The V call is TRBV29-1, the J call TRBJ1-1; unclear D gene. Trimming stripped 2 bases from V and 4 bases from J, with 14 bases between. Germline lookup yields CDR1 SQVTM and CDR2 ANQGSEA. The CDR3 extends over 14 amino acids. CDR3 nucleotide sequence: TGCAGCGTTGAATTAGGAAGACTTGTCACTGAAGCTTTCTTT. Its translation: CSVELGRLVTEAFF.

This clone appeared once. V and J are TRBV4-3 and TRBJ2-7, with 7 bases fitting TRBD2. Germline V gives CDR1 LGHNA, CDR2 YSLEER. Trimming at V came to 0 bases and at J to 5 bases, leaving 13 bases not matched to a gene. The length of the CDR3 is 17 residues. The CDR3 loop is CASSQDLRLASSHEQYV. The CDR3 nucleotides are TGCGCCAGCAGCCAAGATCTCCGACTAGCTTCAAGTCACGAGCAGTACGTC.

This rearrangement joins TRBV5-5 to TRBJ2-7, with D possibly matching TRBD1 (6 bases). V was pared by 0 bases and J by 2 bases, with 12 bases between. The germline V gene has CDR1 SGHKS and CDR2 YYEKEE (reference sequence). CDR3 length: 15 amino acids. Here the CDR3 reads CASSLEQRGTYEQYV. The CDR3 bases are TGTGCCAGCAGCTTGGAACAGAGGGGGACCTACGAGCAGTACGTC.

The gene calls are TRBV10-1 and TRBJ1-4; 8 bases agree with TRBD1. This CDR3 has 18 amino acids. Germline lookup yields CDR1 WNHNN and CDR2 SYGVQD (reference sequence). The trim removed 5 bases at V and 0 bases at J, leaving 11 bases unmatched. The CDR3 here is CASSMTGVAPATNEKLFF. The CDR3 DNA reads TGCGCCAGCAGTATGACAGGGGTGGCTCCTGCAACTAATGAAAAACTGTTTTTT.